Listed here are 32 T cell receptor beta chains from one sample, sequenced in a study of blood T cells in healthy people across ages. PCR was performed a second time for roughly 7 to 11 cycles using a sample-barcoded 5' primer and a J-beta primer mix. MiXCR was run by TCRdb on the 5' RACE reads, yielding one entry per CDR3 protein. The sample has hundreds of thousands of distinct CDR3 sequences; around a quarter are singletons. The data also belong to a second study, concerning T cells of mothers and their children.

Sequenced: blood. These receptors all stem from a boy aged 2 to 10 in good health.

This rearrangement joins TRBV7-9 to TRBJ2-1; D might be TRBD2 (7 bases). Germline V gene lookup returns CDR1 SEHNR and CDR2 FQNEAQ (reference sequence). V lost 4 bases to trimming and J lost 6 bases, with 13 bases between them. The CDR3 has 14 amino acids. The CDR3 DNA follows: TGTGCCAGCAGCTCCGCGGGGGCCGCCAATGAGCAGTTCTTC. Its translation: CASSSAGAANEQFF.

This clonotype was seen a few times. The V and J genes are TRBV28 and TRBJ2-3, with TRBD1 identical over 7 bases. The ends lost 3 bases at V and 5 bases at J; junction bases unmatched: 14. Germline V lookup: CDR1 MDHEN, CDR2 SYDVKM. This CDR3 is built from 17 residues. The CDR3 here is CASSFSPSGGGVDTQYF. The CDR3 DNA is TGTGCCAGCAGTTTTTCCCCCTCAGGGGGTGGCGTAGATACGCAGTATTTT.

In this sample, this clonotype turned up a few times. The J gene is TRBJ2-1, the V gene TRBV28; D may be TRBD2 (5 bases). This CDR3 contains 12 residues. Germline V lookup: CDR1 MDHEN, CDR2 SYDVKM. With 6 bases removed from V and 14 bases from J, the gap between germline ends came to 17 bases. CDR3 loop: CASSRGQAVKFF. CDR3 in DNA: TGTGCCAGCAGCCGCGGGCAGGCGGTTAAGTTCTTC.

With respect to this clonotype: The junction departs from the called germline gene at one end, perhaps through a read error. V gene TRBV9 combines with J gene TRBJ1-6; no firm D call. The CDR3 runs 15 residues. The germline CDR1 and CDR2 sequences are SGDLS and YYNGEE. The CDR3 here is CAGSVGSSYNSPLHF. For the CDR3, the DNA is TGTGCCGGCAGCGTAGGGAGCTCCTATAATTCACCCCTCCACTTT.

This clonotype was counted only a few times. The V gene is TRBV7-2, the J gene TRBJ2-5; TRBD2 aligns across 12 bases. J lost 5 bases, V lost 2 bases, and 3 bases had no gene match. Germline V gives CDR1 SGHTA, CDR2 FQGNSA. The CDR3 length is 15 residues. Here the CDR3 reads CASSLRLAGDETQYF. The CDR3 DNA sequence: TGTGCCAGCAGCTTACGACTAGCGGGAGATGAGACCCAGTACTTC.

This CDR3 reads CAISEGLAGTNTGELFF. As DNA, the CDR3 is TGTGCCATCAGTGAAGGGCTAGCGGGAACGAACACCGGGGAGCTGTTTTTT. The chain couples TRBV10-3 to TRBJ2-2; 9 nucleotides align to TRBD2. The germline V gene encodes CDR1 ENHRY and CDR2 SYGVKD. J was trimmed by 0 bases and V by 3 bases; bases with no gene match: 5. The CDR3 totals 17 residues.

The chain uses TRBV29-1 and TRBJ1-2; D uncertain. The germline V and J ends were trimmed by 2 bases and 5 bases, with 6 bases remaining between them. The CDR3 loop spans 11 amino acids. In germline, CDR1 is SQVTM, CDR2 ANQGSEA. CDR3 coding DNA: TGCAGCGTTGAACAACTTTATGGCTACACCTTC. Translation gives CSVEQLYGYTF.

In this sample, this clonotype turned up a few times. V and J are TRBV15 and TRBJ2-5, with D perhaps being TRBD1 or TRBD2 (5 bases each). There are 15 residues in the CDR3. V shed 0 bases and J shed 4 bases, with 12 bases lying between them. Germline V gives CDR1 LNHNV, CDR2 YYDKDF (reference sequence). The CDR3 region is CATSRDEGFRETQYF. CDR3 DNA sequence: TGTGCCACCAGCAGAGATGAGGGGTTTCGAGAGACCCAGTACTTC.

CDR3 coding DNA: TGTGCCACCAGGACTAGCGGGGGCCCGAGCTCCTACAATGAGCAGTTCTTC. This encodes CATRTSGGPSSYNEQFF. The chain uses TRBV10-3 and TRBJ2-1; TRBD2 agrees at 13 bases. The V and J ends lost 10 bases and 0 bases, in that order; junction bases with no gene match: 9. The CDR3 is 17 amino acids. Germline lookup yields CDR1 ENHRY and CDR2 SYGVKD.

The V gene is TRBV2, the J gene TRBJ2-3; D remains unclear. The V and J ends lost 6 bases and 0 bases respectively, with 10 bases between them. CDR1 is SNHLY, CDR2 FYNNEI, per germline. The CDR3 spans 14 residues. The CDR3, as DNA: TGTGCCAGCAGATCTCCCACGAGCACAGATACGCAGTATTTT. It specifies CASRSPTSTDTQYF.

The chain recombines TRBV20-1 with TRBJ2-5; weak D call: TRBD1 (6 bases). Trimming took off 2 bases at V and 5 bases at J, with 12 bases between the two ends. Germline V gene data show CDR1 as DFQATT and CDR2 as SNEGSKA (reference sequence). This CDR3 has 13 amino acids. CDR3 nucleotide sequence: TGCAGTGCTAGAACCGGGACAATGGAGACCCAGTACTTC. Encoded protein: CSARTGTMETQYF.

The rearrangement joins TRBV13 to TRBJ1-1; D is possibly TRBD1 (5 bases). V dropped 5 bases and J dropped 8 bases, with 18 bases sitting between them. CDR1 is PRHDT and CDR2 is FYEKMQ in the germline V gene (reference sequence). The CDR3 runs 14 residues. CDR3 region: CASSKPGEGIEAFF. DNA of the CDR3: TGTGCCAGCAGCAAGCCGGGGGAGGGAATCGAAGCTTTCTTT.

This chain uses TRBV11-1 with TRBJ2-3, with TRBD1 matching over 9 bases. Looked up from germline, CDR1 is SGHAT and CDR2 is FQDESV (reference sequence). With V trimmed by 6 bases and J by 0 bases, 10 bases remained unmatched. CDR3 size: 17 residues. CDR3 DNA: TGTGCCAGCAGATCTTACAGGGGGCCACTGAGCACAGATACGCAGTATTTT. Translated: CASRSYRGPLSTDTQYF. Looking up the rest from reference TRBV11-1 and TRBJ2-3 gives the full variable domain: EAEVAQSPRYKITEKSQAVAFWCDPISGHATLYWYRQILGQGPELLVQFQDESVVDDSQLPKDRFSAERLKGVDSTLKIQPAELGDSAMYLCASRSYRGPLSTDTQYFGPGTRLTVL.

This clonotype was observed a few times. V gene TRBV7-3 combines with J gene TRBJ1-6; no definite D call. The CDR3 is made up of 18 amino acids. With 6 bases removed from V and 5 bases from J, the gap between germline ends came to 23 bases. CDR1 is SGHTA, CDR2 FQGTGA, per germline. CDR3 nucleotide sequence: TGTGCCAGCAGGAGCGGTTTGGGCTCCCCGATAAATAATTCACCCCTCCACTTT. Encoded protein: CASRSGLGSPINNSPLHF.

This clonotype was counted a few times. This chain connects TRBV20-1 to TRBJ1-3; possibly TRBD1 for D (5 bases). The CDR3 is made up of 13 amino acids. Germline V gives CDR1 DFQATT, CDR2 SNEGSKA (reference sequence). V lost 5 bases and J lost 4, with 12 bases in between. Written as DNA, the CDR3 is TGCAGTGCTTATTTGGGGGAGGGAAACACCATATATTTT. Protein sequence: CSAYLGEGNTIYF.

There are many counts of this clonotype. This chain joins TRBV6-1 and TRBJ2-1, with 7 bases identical to TRBD2. CDR3 size: 12 residues. CDR1 MNHNS and CDR2 SASEGT come from the germline V gene. The trim removed 5 bases at V and 6 bases at J, leaving 1 base unmatched. The CDR3 nucleotides are TGTGCCAGCAGTTGGGGGGGCAATGAGCAGTTCTTC. It translates to CASSWGGNEQFF.

The chain is built from TRBV20-1 and TRBJ2-2; the match to TRBD2 covers 9 bases. CDR3 length: 17 residues. Germline V gene sequence: CDR1 DFQATT, CDR2 SNEGSKA (reference sequence). Trimming at V came to 2 bases and at J to 4 bases, leaving 11 bases not matched to a gene. CDR3 loop: CSARRSSGGHLTGELFF. CDR3 bases: TGCAGTGCTAGAAGGTCCAGCGGGGGGCACCTCACCGGGGAGCTGTTTTTT.

The chain employs TRBV24-1 and TRBJ2-4; 7 positions agree with TRBD1. CDR3 length: 16 amino acids. V shed 5 bases, J shed 3 bases, and the junction held 9 bases outside the gene matches. The V gene's germline CDR1 is KGHDR and CDR2 SFDVKD. DNA of the CDR3: TGTGCCACCAGTGGCGAGGGACAGAAAGACAAAAACATTCAGTACTTC. This codes for CATSGEGQKDKNIQYF.

The genes are TRBV27 and TRBJ2-7; possible D gene TRBD1, 6 bases. This CDR3 region has 16 residues. CDR1 MNHEY and CDR2 SMNVEV come from the germline V gene (reference sequence). V gave up 5 bases and J gave up 1 base, with 18 bases separating them. As DNA, the CDR3 is TGTGCCAGCAGTCCAACAGCGGACAGCCTTTCCTACGAGCAGTACTTC. It is translated as CASSPTADSLSYEQYF.

This clonotype was counted a few times. Compared with germline, one end of the junction differs, possibly owing to a read error. The CDR3: CVSSLERVRETQYF. CDR3 DNA sequence: TGCGTCAGCAGCTTAGAGAGGGTGAGAGAGACCCAGTACTTC. The rearrangement joins TRBV5-1 to TRBJ2-5, with D tentatively TRBD2 (5 bases). Looked up from germline, CDR1 is SGHRS and CDR2 is YFSETQ. This CDR3 comprises 14 residues.

The rearrangement uses TRBV5-1 and TRBJ2-6; D gene ambiguous. The CDR3 consists of 19 residues. Germline V gene sequence: CDR1 SGHRS, CDR2 YFSETQ. Trimming pared 0 bases from V and 0 bases from J, leaving 16 bases between. As DNA, the CDR3 is TGCGCCAGCAGCTTGGTTTACAGAACCGTTCTCTCTGGGGCCAACGTCCTGACTTTC. Its protein product is CASSLVYRTVLSGANVLTF.

This clonotype showed up just a few times. Because the CDR3 is missing its conserved closing phenylalanine or tryptophan, this is likely a read error. The chain couples TRBV4-2 to TRBJ1-4, with 10 positions matching TRBD1. The germline CDR1 and CDR2 sequences are LGHNA and YNFKEQ. The CDR3 runs to 18 residues. Trimming removed 0 bases from V and 8 bases from J; junction bases left unmatched: 12. The CDR3 DNA sequence: TGTGCCAGCAGCCAAGATTTGACAGGGGGCCGGGGAGGGGAAAAACTGTTTTCT. This gives the protein CASSQDLTGGRGGEKLFS.

This clonotype occurred a few times. This rearrangement joins TRBV6-6 to TRBJ1-6, with D maybe TRBD1 (6 bases). The CDR3 extends over 15 amino acids. CDR1 MNHNY and CDR2 SVGAGI come from the germline V gene (reference sequence). The germline V and J ends were trimmed by 2 bases and 9 bases, with 14 bases remaining between them. Here the CDR3 DNA reads TGTGCCAGCAGTTACGGCGGCAGGGGCAGTTCACCCCTCCACTTT. Amino acids: CASSYGGRGSSPLHF.

The chain is built from TRBV28 and TRBJ1-2, with 12 bases fitting TRBD1. The J segment lost 6 bases and the V segment lost 6 bases, leaving 5 bases of the junction unmatched. This CDR3 is built from 14 residues. Germline V CDR1 and CDR2: MDHEN, SYDVKM. DNA for the CDR3: TGTGCCAGCAGCACCGGGACAGGGGGCAATGGCTACACCTTC. It specifies CASSTGTGGNGYTF.

This clonotype was detected many times. V usage is TRBV20-1 and J usage is TRBJ2-7, with D perhaps TRBD1 (8 bases). The CDR3 is 17 residues long. Trimming took 3 bases from V and 4 from J, leaving 25 bases between them. Germline lookup yields CDR1 DFQATT and CDR2 SNEGSKA (reference sequence). In DNA form, the CDR3 reads TGCAGTGCTAGTAAGCCCCGGCGGGGGACAGGTGTATACGAGCAGTACTTC. It is translated as CSASKPRRGTGVYEQYF.

This chain connects TRBV9 to TRBJ2-1, with D unclear. Trimming took off 0 bases at V and 5 bases at J, with 12 bases between the two ends. Germline values: CDR1 SGDLS, CDR2 YYNGEE. The CDR3 sequence is 15 residues long. The CDR3 loop is CASSVGGSPHNEQFF. DNA of the CDR3: TGTGCCAGCAGCGTAGGCGGTAGCCCCCACAATGAGCAGTTCTTC.

The V call is TRBV3-1, the J call TRBJ2-2, with 12 positions matching TRBD2. J was trimmed by 2 bases and V by 0 bases; bases with no gene match: 1. From germline, CDR1 is LGHDT and CDR2 YNNKEL (reference sequence). The CDR3 totals 17 residues. This CDR3 reads CASSQDGLAGNTGELFF. CDR3 nucleotide sequence: TGTGCCAGCAGCCAAGACGGACTAGCGGGAAACACCGGGGAGCTGTTTTTT.

This clonotype was seen more than once but under ten times. The chain joins TRBV20-1 to TRBJ2-5, with D possibly TRBD2 on 7 matching bases. The CDR3 covers 16 residues. V dropped 0 bases and J dropped 3 bases, with 17 bases sitting between them. Germline CDR1 is DFQATT and CDR2 is SNEGSKA (reference sequence). CDR3 coding DNA: TGCAGTGCTAGAGATCCGGCGGGGGCCCTTGAAGAGACCCAGTACTTC. The encoded protein is CSARDPAGALEETQYF.

This clonotype occurred a few times. V and J are TRBV5-1 and TRBJ1-1, with TRBD1 as a possible D gene (5 bases). Germline values: CDR1 SGHRS, CDR2 YFSETQ. This CDR3 has 15 residues. Trimming removed 3 bases from V and 1 base from J, with 13 bases in between. CDR3 DNA: TGCGCCAGCAGCTCCCGGACACTCCAGAACACTGAAGCTTTCTTT. Its protein is CASSSRTLQNTEAFF.

The chain carries TRBV19 and TRBJ2-3, with 14 positions matching TRBD2. Germline V gene sequence: CDR1 LNHDA, CDR2 SQIVND (reference sequence). V was pared by 5 bases and J by 3 bases, with 10 bases of the junction left unmatched. The CDR3 spans 18 residues. CDR3 protein: CASSLGLAGEARTDTQYF. DNA of the CDR3: TGTGCCAGTAGTTTGGGACTAGCGGGAGAGGCCCGAACAGATACGCAGTATTTT.

Ten or more counts support this clonotype. The chain joins TRBV7-9 to TRBJ2-5; 10 bases align to TRBD2. The V gene's germline CDR1 is SEHNR and CDR2 FQNEAQ (reference sequence). Losses at the gene ends were 5 bases for V and 3 bases for J; bases not matched to a gene: 6. CDR3 length: 15 residues. The CDR3 sequence: CASSVGGTSEETQYF. DNA of the CDR3: TGTGCCAGCAGCGTAGGGGGGACTAGCGAAGAGACCCAGTACTTC.

This clonotype has more than one count but fewer than ten. The chain has TRBV7-9 and TRBJ1-2, with TRBD1 as a possible D gene (6 bases). This CDR3 comprises 15 residues. With 4 bases removed from V and 4 bases from J, the gap between germline ends came to 16 bases. The germline V gene encodes CDR1 SEHNR and CDR2 FQNEAQ (reference sequence). The CDR3 sequence is CASSSPGGAFYGYTF. The CDR3 nucleotides read TGTGCCAGCAGCTCCCCGGGGGGCGCTTTCTATGGCTACACCTTC.